In this sample, the clone carrying this T cell receptor (beta chain) turned up many times. The V gene's germline CDR1 is SGHTA and CDR2 FQGNSA. This CDR3 contains 16 residues. V shed 4 bases and J 5 bases; nucleotides not matched to a gene: 10. TCRdb independently ran MiXCR on the RT-PCR reads; one entry per CDR3 protein. The sample records hundreds of thousands of distinct CDR3 sequences, 12% to 15% being singletons. This clonotype was sampled from a female donor in good health, serving as a healthy control. Sequences were obtained from memory CD4+ T cells from blood. The J gene is TRBJ2-5, the V gene TRBV7-2, with 10 positions matching TRBD2. In DNA form, the CDR3 reads TGTGCCAGCAGCTCTTGGACTAGCGGCCCCAGGGAGACCCAGTACTTC. Residues: CASSSWTSGPRETQYF. The full variable domain, rest sourced from reference TRBV7-2 and TRBJ2-5, is GAGVSQSPSNKVTEKGKDVELRCDPISGHTALYWYRQSLGQGLEFLIYFQGNSAPDKSGLPSDRFSAERTGGSVSTLTIQRTQQEDSAVYLCASSSWTSGPRETQYFGPGTRLLVL.